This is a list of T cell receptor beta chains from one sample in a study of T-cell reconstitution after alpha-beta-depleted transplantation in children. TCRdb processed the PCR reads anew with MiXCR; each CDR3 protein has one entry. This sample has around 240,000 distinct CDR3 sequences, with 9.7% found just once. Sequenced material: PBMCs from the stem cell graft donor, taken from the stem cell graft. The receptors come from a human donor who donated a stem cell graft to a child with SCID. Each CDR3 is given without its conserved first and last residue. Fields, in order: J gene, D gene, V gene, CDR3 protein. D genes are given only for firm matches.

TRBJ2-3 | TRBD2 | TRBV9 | ASNPGGGLGDTQY
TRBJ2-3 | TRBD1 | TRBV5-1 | ASSWKQGATDTQY
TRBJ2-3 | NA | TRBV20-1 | SAREAGRGTDTQY
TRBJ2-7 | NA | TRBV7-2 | ASSLPAQGGSSYEQY
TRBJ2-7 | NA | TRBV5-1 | ASSLEGAYEQY
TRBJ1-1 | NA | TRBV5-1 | ASSLGDFDMRQRNTEAF
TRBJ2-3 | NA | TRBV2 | ASSTPGPSTDTQY
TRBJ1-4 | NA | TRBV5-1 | ASSLLTTNEKLF
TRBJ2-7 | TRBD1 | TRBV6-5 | ASSYSPGQGAEAYEQY
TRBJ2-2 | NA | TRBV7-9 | ASSLSGSGPNTGELF
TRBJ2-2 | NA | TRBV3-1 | ASSQETSNTGELF
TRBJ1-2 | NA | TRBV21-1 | ASDKKGV
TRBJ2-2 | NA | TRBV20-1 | SARGGFTGELF
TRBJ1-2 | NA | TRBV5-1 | ASSYNRVDGYT
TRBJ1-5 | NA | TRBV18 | ASSSTGTTGSNQPQH
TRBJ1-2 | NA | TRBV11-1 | ASSLVAGEASSGPSNYGYT
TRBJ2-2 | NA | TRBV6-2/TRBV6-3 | ASSAGQHTGELF
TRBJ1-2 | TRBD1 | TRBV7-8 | ASSEGQGGNSYGYT
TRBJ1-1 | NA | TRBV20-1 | SARVTLNTEAF
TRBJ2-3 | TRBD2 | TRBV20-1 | SPLGSGGANTQY
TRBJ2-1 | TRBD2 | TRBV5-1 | ASSLIPSGVSDEQF
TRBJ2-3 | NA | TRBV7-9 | ASSPRTASTDTQY
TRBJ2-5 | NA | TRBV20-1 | SASGTQETQY
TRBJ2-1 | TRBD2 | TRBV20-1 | SASTSGGYSYNEQF
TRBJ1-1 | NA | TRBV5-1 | ASSEQGGSTEAF
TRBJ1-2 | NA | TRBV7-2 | ASSYPTVVWDATGQINYGYT
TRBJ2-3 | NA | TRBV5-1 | ASSLAGREGDTQY
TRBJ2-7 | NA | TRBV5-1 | ASSLSVRSYEQY
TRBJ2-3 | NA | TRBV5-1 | ASSLSPPTRRGFTDTQY
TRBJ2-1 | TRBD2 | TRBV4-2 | ASSEVSGDNEQF
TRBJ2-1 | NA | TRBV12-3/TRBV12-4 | ASSLGGSHSYNEQF
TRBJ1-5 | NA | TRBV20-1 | SARGTDYQPQH
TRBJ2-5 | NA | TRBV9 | ASSVGSGPGDQY
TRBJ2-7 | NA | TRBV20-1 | SARSRGPQNPSLDQEQY
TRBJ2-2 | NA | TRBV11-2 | ASSSGHGDTGELF
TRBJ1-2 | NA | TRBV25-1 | ASSSSIRAGIYGYT
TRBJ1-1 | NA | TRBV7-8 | ASSLRGGNMNTEAF
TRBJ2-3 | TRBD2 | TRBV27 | ASSFASGGLPQY
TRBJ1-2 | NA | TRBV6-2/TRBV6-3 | ASTYGGVGGYT
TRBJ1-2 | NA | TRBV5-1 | ASSSSFGGYT
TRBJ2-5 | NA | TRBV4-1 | ASSHPGHIETQY